A selection of T cell receptor beta chains follows, all from one sample in a study of shared clonotypes between healthy human individuals. Assay: immunoSEQ multiplex PCR; the TCRdb copy retains only in-frame clones and omits some. This table has approximately 350,000 clones, 90% to 97% appearing once. Input material: memory CD8+ T cells sorted from blood. These receptors all stem from a man younger than 40 in good health. Both conserved end residues are part of each CDR3. Each record gives: J gene, D gene, V gene, CDR3 protein. D genes are given only for firm matches.

TRBJ2-3 TRBD1 TRBV6-5 CASSWDRAPDTQYF
TRBJ2-2 TRBD2 TRBV10-1 CASSGTSGRKGTGELFF
TRBJ2-3 - TRBV7-9 CASRAHETDTQYF
TRBJ1-3 TRBD1 TRBV7-8 CASSSSSGGPGNTIYF
TRBJ1-1 - TRBV27 CASQVYRSSNTEAFF
TRBJ2-5 TRBD2 TRBV7-2 CASSLGLAGGPQETQYF
TRBJ2-7 - TRBV28 CASSGSYEQYF
TRBJ1-5 - TRBV19 CASRGGFLSSNQPQHF
TRBJ1-4 TRBD1 TRBV7-9 CASSYRQGSNEKLFF
TRBJ2-2 - TRBV5-6 CASSLGPAGALGELFF
TRBJ1-2 - TRBV30 CAWSVLTNYGYTF
TRBJ1-4 - TRBV5-1 CASSNEPAVGEKLFF
TRBJ1-1 TRBD1 TRBV5-1 CASSLVATGGTEAFF
TRBJ2-1 - TRBV19 CASKGLYNEQFF
TRBJ2-7 - TRBV15 CATSRDHAGTVHYEQYF
TRBJ1-4 TRBD1 TRBV9 CASSGTGGEKLFF
TRBJ1-3 - TRBV7-9 CASSSDRGNTIYF
TRBJ2-7 - TRBV19 CASRERASYEQYF
TRBJ1-5 - TRBV5-1 CASSPDPGEINQPQHF
TRBJ1-3 TRBD1 TRBV2 CASTRDRWSGNTIYF
TRBJ2-1 - TRBV9 CASSVGASAINEQFF
TRBJ2-5 TRBD2 TRBV7-9 CASSLGGLQETQYF
TRBJ1-1 - TRBV30 CAWSVGGTTEAFF
TRBJ1-5 TRBD1 TRBV6-5 CASSQQGNQPQHF
TRBJ2-1 - TRBV30 CAWSVGAASEQFF
TRBJ2-1 TRBD1 TRBV14 CASSQEGSGQGPWLGEQFF
TRBJ1-5 - TRBV2 CASSSEGRNQPQHF
TRBJ1-1 - TRBV25-1 CASTSPGRLNTEAFF
TRBJ1-1 TRBD1 TRBV5-1 CASSLGTGEVAFF
TRBJ2-1 TRBD2 TRBV28 CASSSVAGPRHNEQFF
TRBJ2-7 TRBD2 TRBV11-2 CASSRTSGSLEQYF
TRBJ2-7 - TRBV28 CASALRVPSYEQYF
TRBJ2-7 - TRBV6-1 CASSESGGGPYEQYF
TRBJ1-2 - TRBV4-1 CASSRDTNYGYTF
TRBJ1-6 - TRBV2 CASKREGNSPLHF
TRBJ1-2 - TRBV5-1 CASSLPDSNYGYTF
TRBJ1-2 - TRBV5-4 CASSLPGTNYGYTF
TRBJ2-7 TRBD2 TRBV6-5 CASSSLAGREQYF
TRBJ2-1 TRBD2 TRBV11-3 CASSRWGREGDEQFF
TRBJ2-7 - TRBV28 CASSSIGGGSYEQYF
TRBJ2-3 - TRBV4-2 CASSQDQGLRTDTQYF
TRBJ2-6 - TRBV2 CASSSVRPIQSRANVLTF
TRBJ2-4 TRBD1 TRBV11-2 CASSLGQGSGPTKNIQYF
TRBJ1-1 TRBD1 TRBV6-5 CASSFTAAGGAKAFF
TRBJ2-3 - TRBV7-9 CASAFPLSTDTQYF
TRBJ1-2 TRBD1 TRBV2 CASRWDRDGYTF
TRBJ2-7 - TRBV20-1 CSARGSYEQYF
TRBJ2-3 - TRBV5-1 CASSLEPNSDTQYF
TRBJ2-7 - TRBV5-1 CASSLEQGLYEQYF
TRBJ1-2 - TRBV6-5 CASSYSRHFGLGYTF
TRBJ2-7 - TRBV2 CASSWGSQSYEQYF